This passage covers 24 T cell receptor beta chains from one sample sequenced in a study of T cell repertoires in cytomegalovirus infection. TCRdb recomputed calls from the reads with MiXCR, one row per CDR3 protein. This sample carries some 900,000 distinct CDR3 sequences, about 31% of them seen once, and the ten largest clones take 9.5% to 15%. No antigen has been identified for these receptors. Sequences were derived from cultured CD8+ T cells from PBMCs, sampled from culture after CMV antigen stimulation. The receptors here all came from a human donor in good health (CMV status not recorded). Some clones in this sample may be carry-over from other donors' samples.

There are a few counts of this clonotype. The rearrangement links TRBV7-6 to TRBJ2-7, with D possibly being TRBD1 (6 bases). The V end was cut by 5 bases, the J end by 6 bases, with 17 bases between. Germline V gene data show CDR1 as SGHVS and CDR2 as FNYEAQ. The CDR3 extends over 14 amino acids. CDR3 protein: CASSLNVQGREQYF. The CDR3 DNA is TGTGCCAGCAGCCTTAATGTACAGGGACGCGAGCAGTACTTC.

This clonotype was found a few times. V and J are TRBV5-5 and TRBJ2-7, with 11 bases fitting TRBD1. Losses at the gene ends were 5 bases for V and 5 bases for J; bases not matched to a gene: 6. The CDR3 runs 14 residues. Germline assignment: CDR1 SGHKS and CDR2 YYEKEE (reference sequence). This CDR3 reads CASSRGQGADEQYF. DNA for the CDR3: TGTGCCAGCAGTCGAGGACAGGGGGCGGACGAGCAGTACTTC.

This clonotype has a handful of counts. This chain uses TRBV13 with TRBJ2-7; TRBD2 matches at 7 bases. Germline assignment: CDR1 PRHDT and CDR2 FYEKMQ (reference sequence). V shed 5 bases, J shed 6 bases, and the junction held 7 bases outside the gene matches. The CDR3 totals 13 residues. CDR3 DNA sequence: TGTGCCAGCAGCCGGACTAGAGGGACCGAGCAGTACTTC. Its translation: CASSRTRGTEQYF.

This clonotype was counted many times. V gene TRBV3-1 combines with J gene TRBJ1-5; the D is unclear. CDR1 and CDR2 (germline): LGHDT, YNNKEL (reference sequence). V was shortened by 1 base and J by 0 bases, with 7 bases between the two germline ends. CDR3 length: 15 amino acids. CDR3 DNA: TGTGCCAGCAGCCAAGGCCCGTATAGCAATCAGCCCCAGCATTTT. Translation: CASSQGPYSNQPQHF.

This chain connects TRBV4-1 to TRBJ1-5; D possibly corresponds to TRBD1 (6 bases). The length of the CDR3 is 17 residues. Germline assignment: CDR1 MGHRA and CDR2 YSYEKL. Trimming pared 4 bases from V and 0 bases from J, leaving 16 bases between. The CDR3 reads CASSPSGGPYSNQPQHF. CDR3 bases: TGCGCCAGCAGCCCGTCGGGGGGGCCTTATAGCAATCAGCCCCAGCATTTT.

The rearrangement links TRBV27 to TRBJ2-1; a possible D gene is TRBD1 (5 bases). V was trimmed by 1 base and J by 5 bases, leaving 9 bases between them. Germline CDR1 MNHEY, CDR2 SMNVEV (reference sequence). This CDR3 comprises 14 residues. CDR3 loop: CASSLYTGNNEQFF. In DNA, the CDR3 is TGTGCCAGCAGTTTATATACAGGAAACAATGAGCAGTTCTTC.

The V and J genes are TRBV6-4 and TRBJ2-7, with 8 positions matching TRBD1. CDR1 and CDR2 from the germline V gene are MRHNA and SNTAGT. V was clipped by 7 bases and J by 0 bases; unmatched bases: 11. The CDR3 spans 16 residues. The CDR3 here is CASTNGNRGCSYEQYV. CDR3 bases: TGTGCCAGCACGAATGGGAACAGGGGGTGCTCCTACGAGCAGTACGTC.

This clonotype was detected only a few times. The chain links TRBV12-3 or TRBV12-4 to TRBJ1-2, with no clear D. V gave up 1 base and J gave up 4 bases, with 7 bases separating them. The CDR3 runs 13 residues. The CDR3, as DNA: TGTGCCAGCAGTTTAGAGCCAGGCTATGGCTACACCTTC. This sequence encodes CASSLEPGYGYTF.

V and J are TRBV7-9 and TRBJ2-3; D unresolved. The CDR3 has 15 residues. V lost 2 bases, J lost 2 bases, and 11 bases lay in between. Per germline, CDR1 SEHNR and CDR2 FQNEAQ (reference sequence). The CDR3 loop reads CASSLRNSYTDTQYF. CDR3 nucleotides: TGTGCCAGCAGCTTACGCAACAGCTACACAGATACGCAGTATTTT.

This chain links TRBV28 with TRBJ1-6, with D perhaps TRBD1 (5 bases). The CDR3 covers 15 residues. Trimming left V 5 bases short and J 9 bases short, with 17 bases between. The V gene's germline CDR1 is MDHEN and CDR2 SYDVKM. CDR3 loop: CASSGRDRLGSPLHF. The CDR3 coding sequence is TGTGCCAGCAGTGGCAGGGACCGCTTAGGTTCACCCCTCCACTTT.

The chain has TRBV15 and TRBJ1-2, with D uncertain. CDR1 is LNHNV and CDR2 is YYDKDF in the germline V gene (reference sequence). The CDR3 is 15 amino acids. Deletions cut 0 bases from V and 7 bases from J, with 15 bases between. DNA of the CDR3: TGTGCCACCAGCAGAGATCTAGGGATATCGGGTGGCTACACCTTC. It is translated as CATSRDLGISGGYTF.

V is TRBV15 and J is TRBJ2-1, with 7 bases matching TRBD1. The length of the CDR3 is 18 residues. Germline assignment: CDR1 LNHNV and CDR2 YYDKDF (reference sequence). V lost 4 bases, J lost 3 bases, and 15 bases stayed unmatched. The CDR3 nucleotides are TGTGCCACCAGCAAAGACAGGGCCCTCGACTTACTCTACAATGAGCAGTTCTTC. This gives the protein CATSKDRALDLLYNEQFF.

V usage is TRBV27 and J usage is TRBJ2-3, with D possibly being TRBD1 (5 bases). The CDR3 sequence is 17 residues long. The germline V gene has CDR1 MNHEY and CDR2 SMNVEV (reference sequence). V lost 5 bases to trimming and J lost 6 bases, with 24 bases between them. The CDR3 here is CASSPSATGLLGDTQYF. The CDR3 DNA follows: TGTGCCAGCAGTCCCAGTGCTACAGGTCTCCTAGGGGATACGCAGTATTTT.

This clonotype has only a few counts. The chain carries TRBV7-6 and TRBJ2-7; the D gene is possibly TRBD1 (6 bases). V was clipped by 5 bases and J by 3 bases, with 17 bases between them. The length of the CDR3 is 15 residues. CDR1 is SGHVS, CDR2 FNYEAQ, per germline. The CDR3 DNA reads TGTGCCAGCAGCCCTGGACAGAGCCCATACTACGAGCAGTACTTC. Its translation is CASSPGQSPYYEQYF.

This clonotype came up many times. The genes are TRBV12-3 or TRBV12-4 and TRBJ2-3; 10 bases line up with TRBD2. The CDR3 extends over 15 amino acids. Trimming at V came to 6 bases and at J to 5 bases, leaving 8 bases not matched to a gene. CDR3 nucleotides: TGTGCCAGCAGCCTGACTAGCGGGTTAGGAGATACGCAGTATTTT. This gives the protein CASSLTSGLGDTQYF.

The chain has TRBV6-6 and TRBJ2-7, with D possibly matching TRBD2 (6 bases). CDR1 is MNHNY and CDR2 is SVGAGI in the germline V gene (reference sequence). With 2 bases removed from V and 7 bases from J, the gap between germline ends came to 15 bases. This CDR3 is built from 14 residues. The DNA of the CDR3 is TGTGCCAGCAGTTACCTCTCCACCCGGGGGGAGCAGTACGTC. Encoded protein: CASSYLSTRGEQYV.

The chain employs TRBV6-6 and TRBJ1-1; TRBD1 might be the D (5 bases). The CDR3 runs to 13 residues. Germline V lookup: CDR1 MNHNY, CDR2 SVGAGI (reference sequence). Trimming left V 11 bases short and J 0 bases short, with 13 bases between. CDR3 bases: TGTGCCGTCACAGGAGGGCTGAACACTGAAGCTTTCTTT. Protein product: CAVTGGLNTEAFF.

This clonotype was detected only once. The rearrangement joins TRBV6-6 to TRBJ1-5; TRBD1 might be the D (5 bases). V was pared by 2 bases and J by 1 base, with 12 bases between. From germline, CDR1 is MNHNY and CDR2 SVGAGI (reference sequence). This CDR3 contains 16 residues. In DNA form, the CDR3 reads TGTGCCAGCAGTTACAGTGTTGGGACCAGCAATCAGCCCCAGCATTTT. Its translation is CASSYSVGTSNQPQHF.

To note about this clonotype: A much larger clone differs from this one at a single base, so this may be a read error. This chain connects TRBV7-8 to TRBJ1-2, with D unclear. This CDR3 is 15 amino acids long. The V gene's germline CDR1 is SGHVS and CDR2 FQNEAQ. The CDR3 sequence: CASSTRTGSWMGYAF. The CDR3 DNA is TGTGCCAGCAGCACTCGGACGGGGTCGTGGATGGGCTACGCCTTC.

The gene calls are TRBV20-1 and TRBJ1-4; D remains unclear. V lost 1 base and J lost 7, with 19 bases in between. Germline-derived CDR1 and CDR2 are DFQATT and SNEGSKA (reference sequence). This CDR3 is 16 amino acids long. The CDR3 spells CSARALDLPGFEKLFF. CDR3 in DNA: TGCAGTGCTAGAGCCCTTGACTTGCCGGGGTTTGAAAAACTGTTTTTT.

This clonotype was counted between two and nine times. The rearrangement joins TRBV28 to TRBJ2-1; D remains unclear. Germline loops: CDR1 MDHEN, CDR2 SYDVKM. The CDR3 is made up of 14 amino acids. The V gene lost 3 bases and the J gene lost 6 bases, with 12 bases spanning the gap. The CDR3 reads CASSFLSAINEQFF. The CDR3 DNA is TGTGCCAGCAGTTTCCTATCCGCCATCAATGAGCAGTTCTTC.

DNA of the CDR3: TGTGCCAGCAGCCATTATGGGGGTGAGCAGTTCTTC. Protein product: CASSHYGGEQFF. This rearrangement joins TRBV14 to TRBJ2-1; D may match TRBD1 or TRBD2 (5 bases each). CDR3 length: 12 amino acids. V was trimmed by 3 bases and J by 9 bases, leaving 9 bases between them. CDR1 is SGHDN and CDR2 is FVKESK in the germline V gene.

This chain connects TRBV2 to TRBJ1-2, with D unclear. The germline V and J ends were trimmed by 7 bases and 5 bases, with 11 bases remaining between them. The CDR3 length is 12 residues. Germline V lookup: CDR1 SNHLY, CDR2 FYNNEI. DNA for the CDR3: TGTGCCAGCATGGGTGCGGCGTATGGCTACACCTTC. The encoded protein is CASMGAAYGYTF.

This clonotype showed up just a few times. J is TRBJ2-7 and V is TRBV20-1, with a weak D call TRBD2 (5 bases). The CDR3 spans 11 residues. The V gene's germline CDR1 is DFQATT and CDR2 SNEGSKA (reference sequence). The CDR3 sequence is CSPTRDYEQYV. Here the CDR3 DNA reads TGCAGCCCTACACGGGACTACGAGCAGTACGTC.